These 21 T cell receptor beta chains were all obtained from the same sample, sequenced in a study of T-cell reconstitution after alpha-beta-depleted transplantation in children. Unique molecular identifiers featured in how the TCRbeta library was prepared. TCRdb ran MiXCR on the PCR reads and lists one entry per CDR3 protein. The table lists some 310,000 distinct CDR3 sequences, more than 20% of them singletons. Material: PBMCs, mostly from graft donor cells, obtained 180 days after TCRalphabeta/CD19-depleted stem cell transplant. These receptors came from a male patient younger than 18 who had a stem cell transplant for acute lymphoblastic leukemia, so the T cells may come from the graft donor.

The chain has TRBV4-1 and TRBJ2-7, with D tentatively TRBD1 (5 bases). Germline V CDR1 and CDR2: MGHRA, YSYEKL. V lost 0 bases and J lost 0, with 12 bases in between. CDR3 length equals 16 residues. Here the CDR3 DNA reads TGCGCCAGCAGCCAAGAGGGGCCGATAGGCTCCTACGAGCAGTACTTC. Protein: CASSQEGPIGSYEQYF.

Here the CDR3 reads CAISESGGGGQPQHF. In DNA, the CDR3 is TGTGCCATCAGTGAGTCGGGCGGGGGAGGTCAGCCCCAGCATTTT. V is TRBV10-3 and J is TRBJ1-5, with a tentative D call TRBD1 (5 bases). The CDR3 totals 15 residues. Germline V lookup: CDR1 ENHRY, CDR2 SYGVKD. V lost 0 bases, J lost 6 bases, and 12 bases lay in between.

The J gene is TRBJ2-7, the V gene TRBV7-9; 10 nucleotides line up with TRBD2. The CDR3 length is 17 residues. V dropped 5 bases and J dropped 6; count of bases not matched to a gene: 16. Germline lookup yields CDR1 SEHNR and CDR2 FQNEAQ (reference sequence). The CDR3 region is CASSLLPNSGRVGEQYF. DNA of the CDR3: TGTGCCAGCAGCCTCCTCCCGAACAGCGGGAGGGTTGGCGAGCAGTACTTC.

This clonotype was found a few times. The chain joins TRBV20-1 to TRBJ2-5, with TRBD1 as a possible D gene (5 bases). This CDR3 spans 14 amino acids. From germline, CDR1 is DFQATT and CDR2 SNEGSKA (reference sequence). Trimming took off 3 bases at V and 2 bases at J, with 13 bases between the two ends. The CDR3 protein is CSASLRRTQETQYF. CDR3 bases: TGCAGTGCTAGTTTACGAAGGACACAAGAGACCCAGTACTTC.

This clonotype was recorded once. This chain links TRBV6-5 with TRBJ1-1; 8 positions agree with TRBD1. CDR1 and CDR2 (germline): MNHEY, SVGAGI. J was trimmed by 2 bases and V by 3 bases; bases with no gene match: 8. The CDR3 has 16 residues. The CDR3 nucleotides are TGTGCCAGCAGTTATTTACCAGGGGGCTTCAACACTGAAGCTTTCTTT. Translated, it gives CASSYLPGGFNTEAFF.

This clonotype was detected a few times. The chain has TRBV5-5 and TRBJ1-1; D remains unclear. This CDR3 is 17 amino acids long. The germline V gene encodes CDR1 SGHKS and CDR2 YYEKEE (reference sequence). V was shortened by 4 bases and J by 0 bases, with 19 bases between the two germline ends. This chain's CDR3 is CASSTSVGRPVNTEAFF. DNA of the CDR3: TGTGCCAGCAGCACCAGTGTAGGAAGGCCGGTGAACACTGAAGCTTTCTTT.

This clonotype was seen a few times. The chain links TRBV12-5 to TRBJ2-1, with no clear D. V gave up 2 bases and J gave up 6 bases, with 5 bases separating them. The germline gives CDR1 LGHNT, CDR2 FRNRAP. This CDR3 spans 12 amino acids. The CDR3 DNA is TGTGCTAGTGGTTTGCCACCCAATGAGCAGTTCTTC. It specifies CASGLPPNEQFF.

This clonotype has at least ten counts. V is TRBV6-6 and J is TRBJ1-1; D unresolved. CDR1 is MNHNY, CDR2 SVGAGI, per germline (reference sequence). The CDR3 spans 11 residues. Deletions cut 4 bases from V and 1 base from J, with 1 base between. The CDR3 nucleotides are TGTGCCAGCAGTTGGAACACTGAAGCTTTCTTT. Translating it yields CASSWNTEAFF.

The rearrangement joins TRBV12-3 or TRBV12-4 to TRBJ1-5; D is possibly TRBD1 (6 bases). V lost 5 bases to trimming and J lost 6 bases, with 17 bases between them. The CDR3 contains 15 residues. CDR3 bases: TGTGCCAGCAGTCCAAACAGGGTTTCGAGTCAGCCCCAGCATTTT. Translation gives CASSPNRVSSQPQHF.

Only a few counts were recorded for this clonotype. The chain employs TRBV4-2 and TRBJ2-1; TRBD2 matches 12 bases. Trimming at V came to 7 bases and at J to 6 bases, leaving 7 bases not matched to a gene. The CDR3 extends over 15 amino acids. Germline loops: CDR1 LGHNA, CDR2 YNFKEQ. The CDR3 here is CASTQGLAGSNEQFF. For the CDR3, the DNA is TGTGCCAGCACCCAGGGACTAGCGGGTAGCAATGAGCAGTTCTTC.

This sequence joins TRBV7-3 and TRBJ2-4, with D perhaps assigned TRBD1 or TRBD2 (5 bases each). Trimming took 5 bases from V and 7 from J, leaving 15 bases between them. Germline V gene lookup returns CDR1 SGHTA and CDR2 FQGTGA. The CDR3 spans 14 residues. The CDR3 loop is CASSPGTGRNIQYF. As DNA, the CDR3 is TGTGCCAGCAGCCCAGGGACGGGTAGGAACATTCAGTACTTC.

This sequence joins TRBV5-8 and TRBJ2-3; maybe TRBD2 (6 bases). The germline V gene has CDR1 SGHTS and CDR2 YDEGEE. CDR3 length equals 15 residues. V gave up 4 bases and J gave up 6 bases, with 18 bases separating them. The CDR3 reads CASSLIRGRRDTQYF. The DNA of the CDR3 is TGTGCCAGCAGCCTAATACGTGGGAGGAGGGATACGCAGTATTTT.

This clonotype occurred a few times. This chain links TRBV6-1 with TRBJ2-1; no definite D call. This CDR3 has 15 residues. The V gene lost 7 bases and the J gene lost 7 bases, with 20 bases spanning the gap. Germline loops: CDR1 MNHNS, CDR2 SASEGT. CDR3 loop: CASTRLSLQGNEQFF. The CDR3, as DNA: TGTGCCAGCACCCGGCTCAGTCTACAAGGAAATGAGCAGTTCTTC.

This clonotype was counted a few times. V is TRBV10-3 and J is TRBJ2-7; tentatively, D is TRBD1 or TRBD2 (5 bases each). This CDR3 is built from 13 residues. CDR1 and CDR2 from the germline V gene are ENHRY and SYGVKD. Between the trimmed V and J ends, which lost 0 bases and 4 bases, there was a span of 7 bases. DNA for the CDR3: TGTGCCATCAGTGAGTCTGAGGGGTACGAGCAGTACTTC. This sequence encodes CAISESEGYEQYF.

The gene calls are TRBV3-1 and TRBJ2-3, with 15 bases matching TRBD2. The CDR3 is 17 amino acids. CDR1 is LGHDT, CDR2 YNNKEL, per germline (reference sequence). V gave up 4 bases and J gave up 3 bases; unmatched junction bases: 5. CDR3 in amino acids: CASSRTSGRAKTDTQYF. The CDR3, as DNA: TGTGCCAGCAGCCGGACTAGCGGGAGGGCGAAGACAGATACGCAGTATTTT.

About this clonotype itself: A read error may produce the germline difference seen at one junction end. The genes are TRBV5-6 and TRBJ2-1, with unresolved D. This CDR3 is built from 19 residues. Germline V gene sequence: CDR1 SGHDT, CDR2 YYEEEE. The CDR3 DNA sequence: TGTGCCAGCAGCTTGGACTCTACTATCGGACCCACAGCCTATAATGAGCAGTTCTTC. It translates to CASSLDSTIGPTAYNEQFF.

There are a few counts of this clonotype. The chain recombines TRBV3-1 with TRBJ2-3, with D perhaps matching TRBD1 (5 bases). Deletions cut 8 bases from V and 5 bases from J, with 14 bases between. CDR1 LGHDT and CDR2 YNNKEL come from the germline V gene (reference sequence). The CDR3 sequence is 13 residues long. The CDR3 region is CASGDSFQDTQYF. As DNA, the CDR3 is TGTGCCAGCGGAGACAGTTTTCAAGATACGCAGTATTTT.

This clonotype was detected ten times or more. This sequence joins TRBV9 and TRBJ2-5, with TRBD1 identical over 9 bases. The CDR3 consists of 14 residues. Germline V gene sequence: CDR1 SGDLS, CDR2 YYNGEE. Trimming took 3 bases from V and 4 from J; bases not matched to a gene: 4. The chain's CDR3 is CASSATGGGETQYF. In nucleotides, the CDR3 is TGTGCCAGCAGCGCCACAGGGGGCGGAGAGACCCAGTACTTC.

CDR3 amino acids: CASSFPSGNTIYF. The CDR3 DNA is TGTGCCAGCAGCTTCCCCTCTGGAAACACCATATATTTT. This sequence joins TRBV7-8 and TRBJ1-3; the D is unclear. This CDR3 is 13 amino acids long. Germline assignment: CDR1 SGHVS and CDR2 FQNEAQ. The germline V and J ends were trimmed by 3 bases and 0 bases, with 3 bases remaining between them.

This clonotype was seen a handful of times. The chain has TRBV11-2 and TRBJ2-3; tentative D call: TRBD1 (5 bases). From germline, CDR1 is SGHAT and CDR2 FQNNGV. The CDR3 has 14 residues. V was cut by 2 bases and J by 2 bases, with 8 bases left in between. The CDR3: CASSLNRNTDTQYF. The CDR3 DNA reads TGTGCCAGCAGCTTAAACAGGAACACAGATACGCAGTATTTT.

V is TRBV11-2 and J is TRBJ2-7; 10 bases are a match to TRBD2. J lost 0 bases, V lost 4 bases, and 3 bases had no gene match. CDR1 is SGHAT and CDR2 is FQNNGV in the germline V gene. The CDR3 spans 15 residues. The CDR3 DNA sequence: TGTGCCAGCAGCTACACTAGCGGGGCCTCCTACGAGCAGTACTTC. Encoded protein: CASSYTSGASYEQYF.